This T cell receptor beta chain was profiled in a study of PD-1 blockade in classical Hodgkin lymphoma. The study's findings and limits: Newly diagnosed patients reportedly had lower baseline TCR diversity than healthy donors.

Profiling relied on immunoSEQ multiplex PCR, and the TCRdb table lists in-frame clones only, not all of them. This table holds 30,000 or so clones, approximately 94% found once. V was clipped by 4 bases and J by 2 bases, with 11 bases between them. Per the germline V gene, CDR1 is SGHDT and CDR2 is YYEEEE. CDR3 size: 14 residues. Notes on this clone: Its antigen is as yet unknown.

The time point was: newly diagnosed, previously untreated cHL patient sample. The chain employs TRBV5-6 and TRBJ2-3, with D unresolved. Sequenced material: peripheral blood mononuclear cells (PBMCs). The source is a human donor with classical Hodgkin lymphoma. CDR3 loop: CASSLGRFTDTQYF. The CDR3 coding sequence is TGTGCCAGCAGCCTCGGACGGTTCACAGATACGCAGTATTTT.